This entry concerns a single T cell receptor (beta chain). Its antigen is undetermined. This entry comes from a study of radiotherapy plus CTLA-4 blockade in lung cancer. General observations from the study: It was early blood T cell clone dynamics, with interferon-beta, that reportedly best predicted response.

Trimming shortened V by 1 base and J by 2 bases, and 13 bases separated the two germline ends. The CDR3 has 16 residues. Per germline, CDR1 SGHTA and CDR2 FQGNSA. Clones were read by immunoSEQ multiplex PCR, and TCRdb kept only the in-frame ones, dropping some. The table lists fewer than 100,000 clones, 84% of them singletons. Sequenced here: peripheral blood, sampled from a patient treated with radiotherapy plus ipilimumab. The rearrangement joins TRBV7-2 to TRBJ2-3, with D maybe TRBD2 (6 bases). This TCR came from a human donor with non-small cell lung cancer who had stable disease on radiotherapy plus ipilimumab. The CDR3 DNA sequence: TGTGCCAGCAGCTTAGGGACGGGACTGCCCACAGATACGCAGTATTTT. Protein: CASSLGTGLPTDTQYF.